This T cell receptor beta chain was captured by sequencing in a study of T cells in tumors after PD-1 blockade. As for this clone: What it binds is unknown.

The CDR3 consists of 16 residues. CDR1 is SGHDN and CDR2 is FVKESK in the germline V gene. J lost 5 bases, V lost 5 bases, and 9 bases had no gene match. Assay used: immunoSEQ multiplex PCR; TCRdb lists only in-frame clones, some missing. The sample contains 15,000 or so clones, around 79% of which appear only once. Study-wide findings and caveats: Approximately 41% of tumor TCR clonotypes were also found in blood.

The sequencing here drew on PBMCs, taken after anti-PD-1 treatment. This sequence was found in a human donor with basal cell carcinoma. This chain uses TRBV14 with TRBJ2-5; 12 bases match TRBD2. The CDR3, as DNA: TGTGCCAGCAGCTTGGGACTAGCGGGCCTGGGGGAGACCCAGTACTTC. It translates to CASSLGLAGLGETQYF.